This T cell receptor (beta chain) appears in the sequencing data of a study of blood T cell repertoires in COVID-19. Study in general: In each case, the material was cDNA or gDNA derived from T cells, B-cell-depleted T cells, or PBMCs.

Per the study methods: By means of reference gene primer amplification, nucleated cell counts were estimated. Repertoires were generated with immunoSEQ multiplex PCR, while TCRdb's copy carries only in-frame clones and drops some. V, J and clone size are taken as reported in that table, and D and trimming were inferred from the DNA itself. The sample holds 250,000 to 300,000 clones, roughly 85% seen once. Losses at the gene ends were 5 bases for V and 5 bases for J; bases not matched to a gene: 8. The CDR3 length is 16 residues. Germline CDR1 reads SNHLY; CDR2 reads FYNNEI. Sequences were obtained from peripheral blood. The V and J genes are TRBV2 and TRBJ2-5, with 13 positions matching TRBD2. This receptor was identified in a woman between 18 and 30 years old with acute or convalescent COVID-19. The DNA of the CDR3 is TGTGCCAGCAGTAACGGACTAGCGGGAGTGTTGGAGACCCAGTACTTC. Protein product: CASSNGLAGVLETQYF.